These 31 T cell receptor beta chains originate from one sample sequenced in a study of T-cell reconstitution after alpha-beta-depleted transplantation in children. Unique molecular identifiers were built into the TCRbeta library. TCRdb passed the PCR reads through MiXCR, listing each CDR3 protein once. The sample contains 90,000 to 100,000 distinct CDR3 sequences, roughly an eighth of which appear only once. The input for sequencing was PBMCs from the stem cell graft donor, taken from the stem cell graft. These TCRs come from a human donor who donated a stem cell graft to a child with inherited bone marrow failure.

This clonotype showed up many times. The chain carries TRBV9 and TRBJ2-2; D is uncertain. There are 13 residues in the CDR3. CDR1 and CDR2 (germline): SGDLS, YYNGEE. The V gene lost 0 bases and the J gene lost 6 bases, with 6 bases spanning the gap. The CDR3 loop reads CASSVAGPGELFF. Here the CDR3 DNA reads TGTGCCAGCAGCGTAGCTGGACCCGGGGAGCTGTTTTTT. The full variable domain, its missing parts supplied by reference TRBV9 and TRBJ2-2, is DSGVTQTPKHLITATGQRVTLRCSPRSGDLSVYWYQQSLDQGLQFLIQYYNGEERAKGNILERFSAQQFPDLHSELNLSSLELGDSALYFCASSVAGPGELFFGEGSRLTVL.

V and J are TRBV29-1 and TRBJ2-7; D not certain. The CDR3 consists of 11 residues. With 6 bases removed from V and 1 base from J, the gap between germline ends came to 7 bases. Germline-derived CDR1 and CDR2 are SQVTM and ANQGSEA. In DNA, the CDR3 is TGCAGCGTCCGGGTATCCTACGAGCAGTACTTC. Translated: CSVRVSYEQYF.

On this clonotype itself: This clone may be a read error of a much larger clone one base away. DNA for the CDR3: TGTGCCAGCAGGTTAGCTGGGAGAACAAAGAGGGGCTACACCTTC. This codes for CASRLAGRTKRGYTF. The V gene is TRBV7-8, the J gene TRBJ1-2, with D hard to call. The CDR3 is 15 amino acids. Germline V gene data show CDR1 as SGHVS and CDR2 as FQNEAQ.

V is TRBV9 and J is TRBJ2-2, with 8 bases that match TRBD1. Germline V CDR1 and CDR2: SGDLS, YYNGEE. This CDR3 comprises 19 residues. The trim removed 1 base at V and 3 bases at J, leaving 14 bases unmatched. DNA for the CDR3: TGTGCCAGCAGCGTAAACCCTGGACTGGACAGGGTGGACACCGGGGAGCTGTTTTTT. Encoded protein: CASSVNPGLDRVDTGELFF.

This clonotype was seen more than once but under ten times. This rearrangement joins TRBV20-1 to TRBJ1-1; 9 bases match TRBD1. The CDR3 is 15 residues long. The trim removed 2 bases at V and 4 bases at J, leaving 8 bases unmatched. Per the germline V gene, CDR1 is DFQATT and CDR2 is SNEGSKA (reference sequence). CDR3 sequence (DNA): TGCAGTGCTAGATCGGGACAGGGTGATGGCACTGAAGCTTTCTTT. It translates to CSARSGQGDGTEAFF.

This rearrangement joins TRBV2 to TRBJ2-4; maybe TRBD2 (5 bases). V lost 4 bases and J 0 bases, leaving 7 bases between the germline ends. The CDR3 consists of 14 residues. Germline V lookup: CDR1 SNHLY, CDR2 FYNNEI. CDR3 in DNA: TGTGCCAGCAGTGGGACTGTAGCCAAAAACATTCAGTACTTC. This encodes CASSGTVAKNIQYF. Full variable domain (missing parts from reference TRBV2 and TRBJ2-4): EPEVTQTPSHQVTQMGQEVILRCVPISNHLYFYWYRQILGQKVEFLVSFYNNEISEKSEIFDDQFSVERPDGSNFTLKIRSTKLEDSAMYFCASSGTVAKNIQYFGAGTRLSVL.

This clonotype appeared many times. The chain joins TRBV20-1 to TRBJ2-2; 7 nucleotides match TRBD1. Germline-derived CDR1 and CDR2 are DFQATT and SNEGSKA (reference sequence). V shed 7 bases, J shed 1 base, and the junction held 6 bases outside the gene matches. The CDR3 extends over 14 amino acids. The CDR3 loop is CSVGGQLNTGELFF. The CDR3 region has the DNA TGCAGTGTAGGGGGACAGTTGAACACCGGGGAGCTGTTTTTT.

The table lists this clonotype with many counts. V and J are TRBV7-6 and TRBJ2-7; D not resolved. V was clipped by 1 base and J by 8 bases, with 6 bases between them. There are 11 residues in the CDR3. The germline V gene encodes CDR1 SGHVS and CDR2 FNYEAQ. CDR3 nucleotides: TGTGCCAGCAGCTTAGGTGAGCAGCAGTACTTC. Protein: CASSLGEQQYF.

This clonotype has at least ten counts. Written as DNA, the CDR3 is TGCAGTCAGGGGGTCACAGATACGCAGTATTTT. This sequence encodes CSQGVTDTQYF. The chain joins TRBV20-1 to TRBJ2-3, with TRBD1 matching 7 bases. The CDR3 has 11 residues. Germline V CDR1 and CDR2: DFQATT, SNEGSKA (reference sequence). Trimming removed 8 bases from V and 2 bases from J; junction bases left unmatched: 1.

The V and J genes are TRBV7-8 and TRBJ1-5, with D possibly being TRBD1 (5 bases). V lost 6 bases to trimming and J lost 5 bases, with 17 bases between them. The CDR3 loop spans 15 amino acids. Per the germline V gene, CDR1 is SGHVS and CDR2 is FQNEAQ. As DNA, the CDR3 is TGTGCCAGCAGACTCCACGGGACGGGAGATCAGCCCCAGCATTTT. Translation gives CASRLHGTGDQPQHF. The full variable domain, with the rest looked up from reference TRBV7-8 and TRBJ1-5, is GAGVSQSPRYKVAKRGQDVALRCDPISGHVSLFWYQQALGQGPEFLTYFQNEAQLDKSGLPSDRFFAERPEGSVSTLKIQRTQQEDSAVYLCASRLHGTGDQPQHFGDGTRLSIL.

In this sample, this clonotype turned up many times. V usage is TRBV7-2 and J usage is TRBJ2-5, with 9 bases identical to TRBD2. Germline CDR1 is SGHTA and CDR2 is FQGNSA. Trimming took 1 base from V and 4 from J; bases not matched to a gene: 7. The CDR3 covers 16 residues. DNA for the CDR3: TGTGCCAGCAGCTTAGTAGCGACTAGCGGATCAGAGACCCAGTACTTC. Translating it yields CASSLVATSGSETQYF.

At least ten counts were recorded for this clonotype. CDR3 sequence: CASSLGTADTQYF. For the CDR3, the DNA is TGTGCCAGCAGCTTAGGAACCGCAGATACGCAGTATTTT. The genes are TRBV7-8 and TRBJ2-3; D call uncertain. V was pared by 1 base and J by 4 bases, with 6 bases between. The CDR3 extends over 13 amino acids. Germline lookup yields CDR1 SGHVS and CDR2 FQNEAQ.

This clonotype was detected many times. The chain has TRBV6-5 and TRBJ1-1, with 7 bases identical to TRBD1. With V trimmed by 5 bases and J by 6 bases, 3 bases remained unmatched. CDR1 is MNHEY, CDR2 SVGAGI, per germline. CDR3 size: 12 residues. CDR3: CASSGGQSEAFF. The CDR3 region has the DNA TGTGCCAGCAGTGGGGGACAGTCTGAAGCTTTCTTT.

Ten or more counts support this clonotype. The rearrangement joins TRBV10-3 to TRBJ2-2, with D possibly matching TRBD1 (6 bases). The germline V and J ends were trimmed by 4 bases and 2 bases, with 11 bases remaining between them. CDR3 length: 15 amino acids. Germline V gives CDR1 ENHRY, CDR2 SYGVKD. CDR3 sequence: CAISGTGQNTGELFF. CDR3 in DNA: TGTGCCATCAGTGGGACGGGACAAAACACCGGGGAGCTGTTTTTT.

This clonotype occurred many times. The chain links TRBV7-9 to TRBJ2-4; 7 bases are shared with TRBD2. This CDR3 has 14 amino acids. Losses at the gene ends were 5 bases for V and 10 bases for J; bases not matched to a gene: 11. Germline V gene lookup returns CDR1 SEHNR and CDR2 FQNEAQ (reference sequence). The CDR3 region is CASSPRSSGAIQYF. Written as DNA, the CDR3 is TGTGCCAGCAGCCCACGGTCTAGCGGAGCAATTCAGTACTTC.

This clonotype appeared many times. The chain carries TRBV27 and TRBJ1-1; possibly TRBD1 for D (6 bases). V dropped 5 bases and J dropped 6 bases, with 16 bases sitting between them. The CDR3 sequence is 14 residues long. Germline CDR1 reads MNHEY; CDR2 reads SMNVEV (reference sequence). In DNA, the CDR3 is TGTGCCAGCAGTGTGCGACAGGCTGCCGCTGAAGCTTTCTTT. Encoded protein: CASSVRQAAAEAFF.

This clonotype was seen repeatedly, ten times or more. This rearrangement joins TRBV29-1 to TRBJ1-2; 8 bases line up with TRBD1. The CDR3 contains 15 residues. Looked up from germline, CDR1 is SQVTM and CDR2 is ANQGSEA. V was clipped by 2 bases and J by 8 bases; unmatched bases: 13. As DNA, the CDR3 is TGCAGCGTTGAAATCGGGACAGGTACTAAAGGCGGCTACACCTTC. Translation gives CSVEIGTGTKGGYTF.

The table lists this clonotype with many counts. Germline is not matched at one junction end, which may reflect a read error. This chain connects TRBV5-1 to TRBJ2-1, with 11 bases matching TRBD1. Germline V gene lookup returns CDR1 SGHRS and CDR2 YFSETQ. This CDR3 has 14 amino acids. CDR3 loop: CASSLHGTGGVRVF. DNA of the CDR3: TGCGCCAGCAGCTTGCATGGGACAGGGGGAGTCCGGGTCTTC.

This clonotype was seen many times. The V and J genes are TRBV7-9 and TRBJ2-1; D possibly corresponds to TRBD2 (6 bases). Deletions cut 5 bases from V and 4 bases from J, with 12 bases between. Germline loops: CDR1 SEHNR, CDR2 FQNEAQ (reference sequence). This CDR3 is built from 14 residues. The CDR3 here is CASSAGLRYNEQFF. CDR3 sequence (DNA): TGTGCCAGCAGCGCGGGACTCAGATACAATGAGCAGTTCTTC.

This clonotype was recorded many times. CDR3 protein: CASSQGAGTLRRELFF. CDR3 DNA: TGCGCCAGCAGCCAAGGCGCCGGGACGCTAAGGCGGGAGCTGTTTTTT. This chain connects TRBV4-3 to TRBJ2-2; D could derive from TRBD1 or TRBD2 (5 bases each). The CDR3 has 16 amino acids. Per the germline V gene, CDR1 is LGHNA and CDR2 is YSLEER. V lost 1 base, J lost 9 bases, and 18 bases lay in between.

This clonotype was counted between two and nine times. The chain is built from TRBV24-1 and TRBJ2-4; D could derive from TRBD1 or TRBD2 (5 bases each). The CDR3 has 21 residues. Germline CDR1 is KGHDR and CDR2 is SFDVKD. The CDR3 DNA is TGTGGGGCCAGTGATTTGCCCGACCTAGGGGCGCGGGCCCTAGCCAAAAACATTCAGTACTTC. Protein sequence: CGASDLPDLGARALAKNIQYF.

This clonotype has only a few counts. The chain has TRBV10-3 and TRBJ2-5; D may be TRBD2 (7 bases). Trimming removed 2 bases from V and 5 bases from J, with 15 bases in between. CDR3 length: 15 residues. Per the germline V gene, CDR1 is ENHRY and CDR2 is SYGVKD. The CDR3 spells CAISERGGEGETQYF. Here the CDR3 DNA reads TGTGCCATCAGTGAGAGAGGGGGGGAAGGGGAGACCCAGTACTTC.

This clonotype showed up just a few times. This chain connects TRBV4-2 to TRBJ2-7; D could derive from TRBD1 or TRBD2 (6 bases each). The germline CDR1 and CDR2 sequences are LGHNA and YNFKEQ. The CDR3 has 11 amino acids. Trimming cost V 8 bases and J 4 bases, with 9 bases left between them. CDR3 coding DNA: TGTGCCAGCCGGAGGGGGTACGAGCAGTACTTC. Its translation is CASRRGYEQYF.

At least ten counts were recorded for this clonotype. The CDR3, as DNA: TGTGCCAGCAGTTTATGGGGGACAGGGCCGAGCAATGAGCAGTTCTTC. Protein sequence: CASSLWGTGPSNEQFF. The chain links TRBV28 to TRBJ2-1; 9 bases agree with TRBD1. CDR1 is MDHEN, CDR2 SYDVKM, per germline. The CDR3 has 16 residues. J gave up 6 bases and V 0 bases, and 6 bases lay outside the gene matches.

This clonotype was counted many times. The chain is built from TRBV7-9 and TRBJ1-2, with a weak D call TRBD1 (5 bases). This CDR3 is built from 17 residues. V lost 1 base to trimming and J lost 4 bases, with 19 bases between them. Germline-derived CDR1 and CDR2 are SEHNR and FQNEAQ (reference sequence). CDR3 in amino acids: CASSLGPRDGATYGYTF. The CDR3 bases are TGTGCCAGCAGCTTAGGGCCCCGGGACGGGGCAACCTATGGCTACACCTTC.

This clonotype was picked up many times. The chain couples TRBV2 to TRBJ2-7; D is undetermined. Germline CDR1 SNHLY, CDR2 FYNNEI. V lost 8 bases and J lost 6, with 11 bases in between. The CDR3 is 11 residues long. CDR3 sequence: CASSPGSEQYF. The DNA of the CDR3 is TGTGCCAGCTCCCCGGGCTCCGAGCAGTACTTC.

This clonotype showed up just a few times. This may be a read error: a much more frequent sequence differs by one nucleotide. The chain uses TRBV20-1 and TRBJ1-2; D call uncertain. From germline, CDR1 is DFQATT and CDR2 SNEGSKA (reference sequence). This CDR3 is built from 15 residues. The CDR3 DNA reads TGCTGTGCTAGAGATTTTAGAGAAGCTAACTATGGCTACACCTTC. Encoded protein: CCARDFREANYGYTF.

This clonotype showed up many times. The chain recombines TRBV5-1 with TRBJ2-1; perhaps TRBD2 as D (6 bases). Germline CDR1 and CDR2: SGHRS and YFSETQ. V was trimmed by 0 bases and J by 3 bases, leaving 13 bases between them. CDR3 length: 16 residues. The CDR3 loop is CASSLVGRGYYNEQFF. CDR3 sequence (DNA): TGCGCCAGCAGCTTGGTTGGGCGGGGCTACTACAATGAGCAGTTCTTC.

Many counts were recorded for this clonotype. This sequence joins TRBV4-2 and TRBJ1-1; no clear D gene. The V gene lost 4 bases and the J gene lost 5 bases, with 11 bases spanning the gap. Germline V gene data show CDR1 as LGHNA and CDR2 as YNFKEQ. The CDR3 spans 13 residues. The CDR3 here is CASSPSWSTEAFF. The CDR3, as DNA: TGTGCCAGCAGCCCAAGCTGGAGTACTGAAGCTTTCTTT.

The table lists this clonotype with many counts. The chain has TRBV28 and TRBJ2-7; 9 nucleotides agree with TRBD2. This CDR3 comprises 18 residues. CDR1 and CDR2 from the germline V gene are MDHEN and SYDVKM. Trimming cost V 5 bases and J 2 bases; bases outside gene matches: 16. This chain's CDR3 is CASSTSGRWLAGTYEQYF. The DNA for the CDR3 is TGTGCCAGCAGTACCTCCGGTCGGTGGCTAGCGGGAACCTACGAGCAGTACTTC.

The chain links TRBV7-2 to TRBJ2-1; TRBD2 might be the D (6 bases). Germline CDR1 reads SGHTA; CDR2 reads FQGNSA. The V and J ends lost 5 bases and 7 bases respectively, with 18 bases between them. The CDR3 is 15 amino acids. The CDR3 DNA is TGTGCCAGCAGCATCCTGGGGCTCGGGAGTAATGAGCAGTTCTTC. Translated, it gives CASSILGLGSNEQFF.